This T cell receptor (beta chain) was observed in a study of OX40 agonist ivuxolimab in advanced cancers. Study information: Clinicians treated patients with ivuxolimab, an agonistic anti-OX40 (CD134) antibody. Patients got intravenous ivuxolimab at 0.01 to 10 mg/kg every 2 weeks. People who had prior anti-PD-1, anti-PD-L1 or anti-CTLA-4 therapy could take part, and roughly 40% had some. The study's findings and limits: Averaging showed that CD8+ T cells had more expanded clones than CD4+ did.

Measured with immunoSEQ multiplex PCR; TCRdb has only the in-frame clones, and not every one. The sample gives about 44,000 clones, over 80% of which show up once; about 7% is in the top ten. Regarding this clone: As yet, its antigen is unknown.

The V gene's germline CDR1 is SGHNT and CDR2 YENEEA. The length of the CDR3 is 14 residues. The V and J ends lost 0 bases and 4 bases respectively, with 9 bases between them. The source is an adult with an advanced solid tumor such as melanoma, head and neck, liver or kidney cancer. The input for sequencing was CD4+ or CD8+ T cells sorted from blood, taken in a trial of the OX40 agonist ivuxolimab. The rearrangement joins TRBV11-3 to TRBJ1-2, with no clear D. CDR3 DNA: TGTGCCAGCAGCTTAGAAGGGATTTCCTATGGCTACACCTTC. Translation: CASSLEGISYGYTF.